A selection of T cell receptor beta chains follows, all from one sample in a study of CD8 T cells in Susac syndrome. TCRdb fed the immunoSEQ multiplex PCR reads into MiXCR, producing one record per CDR3 protein. This table has about 150,000 distinct CDR3 sequences, approximately 96% appearing once. The sequencing input was CD8+ T cells from PBMCs. These receptors all come from a human donor with multiple sclerosis. Both conserved end residues are trimmed from each CDR3.

>TRBJ2-7|TRBV13
ASSGGGAFPYEQY
>TRBJ2-4|TRBV7-8
ASSDGVRGKNIQY
>TRBJ1-2|TRBV15
ATSRALELREDGYT
>TRBJ1-2|TRBV13
ASSQGTSGYT
>TRBJ1-1|TRBV28
ASSFPGRNTEAF
>TRBJ1-1|TRBV19
ASSIAGITEAF
>TRBJ1-3|TRBV7-6
ASSLDPIATAGNTIY
>TRBJ2-1|TRBV4-3
ASSLTSGGHNEQF
>TRBJ1-1|TRBV29-1
SVVEGDEAF
>TRBJ2-7|TRBV2
ASTQGGYLGEQY
>TRBJ1-6|TRBV23-1
ASSQTRYRTYNSPLH
>TRBJ2-1|TRBV5-4
ASSLDPRGGYNEQF
>TRBJ2-3|TRBV7-9
ASSWTSGVLDTQY
>TRBJ2-5|TRBV6-5
ASSYSRLGETQY
>TRBJ2-1|TRBV7-3
ASSLDSGGSYNEQF
>TRBJ1-4|TRBV9
ASSFSDATNEKLF
>TRBJ1-6|TRBV9
ASSVEGSNSPLH
>TRBJ2-5|TRBV3-1
ASSQRGLADSQETQY
>TRBJ2-6|TRBV28
ASSTGEGTGANVLT
>TRBJ2-3|TRBV2
ASSPGGLVDTQY
>TRBJ1-5|TRBV27
ASGRGNQPQH
>TRBJ2-3|TRBV7-6
ASSPKTGATDTQY
>TRBJ1-1|TRBV6-4
ASRVTWTEAF
>TRBJ2-7|TRBV7-8
ASSLRPAEYEQY
>TRBJ1-4|TRBV28
ASSTGQRNEKLF
>TRBJ1-5|TRBV30
AWSVRLHQPQH
>TRBJ2-7|TRBV14
ASSQEVLYEQY
>TRBJ2-5|TRBV11-2
ASSSRTSGGAGETQY
>TRBJ1-1|TRBV5-6
ASSSEADTEAF
>TRBJ1-4|TRBV15
ATSGDRGRHEKLF
>TRBJ1-1|TRBV11-2
ASSLAAKNTEAF
>TRBJ2-3|TRBV11-3
ASSLRAGVPKDTQY
>TRBJ2-7|TRBV11-2
ASTQTGTGAYEQY
>TRBJ1-2|TRBV7-9
ASSSGAGNGYT
>TRBJ2-1|TRBV3-1
ASSQVPAHEQF
>TRBJ2-1|TRBV3-1
ASSQGGDPYNEQF
>TRBJ2-7|TRBV20-1
SASGISRAYEQY
>TRBJ1-1|TRBV7-9
ASTGGRTEAF
>TRBJ2-5|TRBV14
ASSRFGQQETQY
>TRBJ2-3|TRBV15
ATSRGRSFTTDTQY
>TRBJ2-5|TRBV7-8
ASSLDRQLQETQY
>TRBJ2-7|TRBV29-1
SVVTTGGEQY
>TRBJ1-1|TRBV29-1
SVDADSNTEAF
>TRBJ2-1|TRBV2
ASSEGRGFYNEQF
>TRBJ2-7|TRBV27
ASSPPLLAGRIYEQY
>TRBJ2-3|TRBV6-2/TRBV6-3
ASSYRIITDTQY
>TRBJ1-5|TRBV12-3/TRBV12-4
ASSLVWTGDNQPQH
>TRBJ1-6|TRBV2
ASSEAFRGSGYNSPLH
>TRBJ2-7|TRBV9
ASSRQDLGEQY
>TRBJ1-1|TRBV24-1
ATSGSGYGTEAF